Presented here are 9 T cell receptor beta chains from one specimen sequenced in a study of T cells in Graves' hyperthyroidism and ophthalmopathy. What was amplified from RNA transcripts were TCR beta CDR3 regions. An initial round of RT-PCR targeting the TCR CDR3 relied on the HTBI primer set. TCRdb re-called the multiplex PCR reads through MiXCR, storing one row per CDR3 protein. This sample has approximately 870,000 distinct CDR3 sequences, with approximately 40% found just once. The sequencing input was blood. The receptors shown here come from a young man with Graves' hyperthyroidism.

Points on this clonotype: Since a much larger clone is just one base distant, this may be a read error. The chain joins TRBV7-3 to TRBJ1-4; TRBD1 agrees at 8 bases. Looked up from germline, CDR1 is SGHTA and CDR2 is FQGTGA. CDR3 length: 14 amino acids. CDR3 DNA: TGTGCCTGCAGTTCCGGGACAGGAGGGGAAAAACTGTTTTTT. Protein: CACSSGTGGEKLFF.

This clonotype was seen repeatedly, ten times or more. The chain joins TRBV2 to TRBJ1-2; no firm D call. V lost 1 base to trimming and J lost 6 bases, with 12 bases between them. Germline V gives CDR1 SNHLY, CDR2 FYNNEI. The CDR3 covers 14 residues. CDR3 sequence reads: CASSEGRGPDGYTF. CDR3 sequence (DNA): TGTGCCAGCAGTGAAGGGCGAGGACCCGATGGCTACACCTTC.

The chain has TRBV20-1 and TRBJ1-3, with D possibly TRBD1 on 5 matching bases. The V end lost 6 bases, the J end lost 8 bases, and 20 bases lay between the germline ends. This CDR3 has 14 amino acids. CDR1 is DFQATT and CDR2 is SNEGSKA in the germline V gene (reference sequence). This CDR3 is CSALRGDYGYTIYF. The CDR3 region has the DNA TGCAGTGCCCTCCGAGGGGACTATGGCTACACCATATATTTT.

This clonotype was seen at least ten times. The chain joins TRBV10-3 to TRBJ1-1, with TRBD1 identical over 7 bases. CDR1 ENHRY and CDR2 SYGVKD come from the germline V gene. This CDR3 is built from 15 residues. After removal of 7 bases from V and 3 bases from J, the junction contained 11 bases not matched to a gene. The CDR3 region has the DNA TGTGCCATCATGACGCGACAGGGAGGGGACACTGAAGCTTTCTTT. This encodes CAIMTRQGGDTEAFF.

CDR3 loop: CASSYRGSGQPQHF. CDR3 bases: TGTGCCAGCAGTTACAGGGGCTCGGGGCAGCCCCAGCATTTT. The gene calls are TRBV2 and TRBJ1-5; TRBD1 agrees at 7 bases. The germline CDR1 and CDR2 sequences are SNHLY and FYNNEI. The J segment lost 7 bases and the V segment lost 5 bases, leaving 8 bases of the junction unmatched. The CDR3 runs to 14 residues.

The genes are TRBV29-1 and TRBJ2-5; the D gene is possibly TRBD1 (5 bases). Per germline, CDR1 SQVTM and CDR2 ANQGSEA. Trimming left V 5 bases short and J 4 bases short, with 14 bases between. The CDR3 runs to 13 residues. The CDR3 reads CSVNPTVRETQYF. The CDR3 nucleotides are TGCAGCGTTAACCCGACAGTAAGAGAGACCCAGTACTTC.

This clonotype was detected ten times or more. Written as DNA, the CDR3 is TGTGCCAGCAGCCAAGCGGACAGAATGAACACTGAAGCTTTCTTT. Protein: CASSQADRMNTEAFF. V and J are TRBV9 and TRBJ1-1, with a possible D match to TRBD1 (6 bases). Trimming stripped 4 bases from V and 0 bases from J, with 13 bases between. The CDR3 loop spans 15 amino acids. Germline V gene sequence: CDR1 SGDLS, CDR2 YYNGEE.

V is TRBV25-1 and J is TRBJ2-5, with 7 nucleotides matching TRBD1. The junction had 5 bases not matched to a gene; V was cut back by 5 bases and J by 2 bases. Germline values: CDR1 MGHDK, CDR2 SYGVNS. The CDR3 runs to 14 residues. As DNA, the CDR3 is TGTGCCAGCAGTCCCCAGGGACAGCAAGAGACCCAGTACTTC. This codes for CASSPQGQQETQYF.

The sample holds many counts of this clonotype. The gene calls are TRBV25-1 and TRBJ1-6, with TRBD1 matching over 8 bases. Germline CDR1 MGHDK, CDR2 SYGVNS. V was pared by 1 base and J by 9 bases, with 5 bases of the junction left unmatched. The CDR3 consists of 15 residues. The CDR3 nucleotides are TGTGCCAGCAGTGAATCCCAGGGGGCTCTTTCACCCCTCCACTTT. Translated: CASSESQGALSPLHF.